This T cell receptor beta chain originates from a study of cytomegalovirus exposure and HLA in healthy donors. V shed 3 bases and J shed 1 base, with 10 bases lying between them. The germline V gene encodes CDR1 WNHNN and CDR2 SYGVQD (reference sequence). The length of the CDR3 is 14 residues. Concerning this clone: Its antigen is currently unknown.

This table comes from immunoSEQ multiplex PCR, and its TCRdb copy is limited to in-frame clones, with some not included. The repertoire includes approximately 220,000 clones, roughly 84% of them detected once, and over 13% sits in the top ten. Study-wide results and caveats: Most TCR sequences showed up rarely, but some public TCRs showed up in many donors. That first-cohort TCR clusters tended to co-occur in the approximately 120 validation repertoires was found in a later analysis. Through in vitro validation, three CMV-associated chains were shown to be specific for CMV antigens.

V and J are TRBV10-1 and TRBJ2-7; TRBD2 is a possible D gene (5 bases). Sequencing was carried out using PBMCs. The sequence was obtained from a woman under 40 in good health and CMV-seropositive. CDR3 protein: CASSDGGLSYEQYF. For the CDR3, the DNA is TGCGCCAGCAGTGATGGCGGGCTTTCCTACGAGCAGTACTTC.